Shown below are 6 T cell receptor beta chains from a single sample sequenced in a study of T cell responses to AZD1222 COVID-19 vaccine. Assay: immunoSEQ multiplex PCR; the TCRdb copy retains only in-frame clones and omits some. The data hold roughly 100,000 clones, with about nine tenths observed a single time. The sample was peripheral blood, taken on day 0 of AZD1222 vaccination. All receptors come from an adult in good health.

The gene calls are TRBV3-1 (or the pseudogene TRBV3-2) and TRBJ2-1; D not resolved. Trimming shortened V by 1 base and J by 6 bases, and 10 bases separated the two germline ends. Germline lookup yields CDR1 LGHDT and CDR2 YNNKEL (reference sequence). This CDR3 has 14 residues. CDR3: CASSQVGIGNEQFF. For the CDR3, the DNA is TGTGCCAGCAGCCAAGTGGGGATCGGCAATGAGCAGTTCTTC.

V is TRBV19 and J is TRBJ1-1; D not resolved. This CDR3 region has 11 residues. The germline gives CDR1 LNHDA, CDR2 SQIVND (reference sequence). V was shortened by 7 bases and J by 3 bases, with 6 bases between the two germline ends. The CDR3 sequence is CASTGYTEAFF. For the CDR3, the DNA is TGTGCCAGTACTGGGTACACTGAAGCTTTCTTT.

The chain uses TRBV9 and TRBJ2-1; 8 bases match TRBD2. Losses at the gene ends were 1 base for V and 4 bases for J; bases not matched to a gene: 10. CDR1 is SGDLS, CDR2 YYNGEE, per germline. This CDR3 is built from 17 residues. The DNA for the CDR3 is TGTGCCAGCAGCGTAACCCCGGGAGGGCCGGGATACAATGAGCAGTTCTTC. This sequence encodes CASSVTPGGPGYNEQFF. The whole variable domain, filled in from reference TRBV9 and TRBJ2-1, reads DSGVTQTPKHLITATGQRVTLRCSPRSGDLSVYWYQQSLDQGLQFLIQYYNGEERAKGNILERFSAQQFPDLHSELNLSSLELGDSALYFCASSVTPGGPGYNEQFFGPGTRLTVL.

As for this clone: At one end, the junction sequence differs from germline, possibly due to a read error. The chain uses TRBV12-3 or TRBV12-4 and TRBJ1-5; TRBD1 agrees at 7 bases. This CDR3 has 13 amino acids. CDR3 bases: TGTGCCAGCGGAAGGGACAGTTATCAACCCCAGCATTTT. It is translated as CASGRDSYQPQHF.

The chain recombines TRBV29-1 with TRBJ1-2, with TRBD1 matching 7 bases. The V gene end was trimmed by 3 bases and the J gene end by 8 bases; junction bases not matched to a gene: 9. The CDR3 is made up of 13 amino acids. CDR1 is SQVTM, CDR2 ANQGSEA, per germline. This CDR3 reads CSVEVRGAGGYTF. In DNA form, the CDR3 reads TGCAGCGTTGAGGTCAGGGGGGCAGGCGGCTACACCTTC.

The CDR3 region is CASSFAGTENSPLHF. The DNA for the CDR3 is TGTGCCAGCAGCTTTGCCGGGACGGAGAATTCACCCCTCCACTTT. The gene calls are TRBV11-2 and TRBJ1-6; a possible D gene is TRBD1 (5 bases). This CDR3 has 15 amino acids. The V and J ends lost 3 bases and 7 bases respectively, with 13 bases between them. Germline V gives CDR1 SGHAT, CDR2 FQNNGV. Combining the CDR3 with reference TRBV11-2 and TRBJ1-6 gives the whole variable domain EAGVAQSPRYKIIEKRQSVAFWCNPISGHATLYWYQQILGQGPKLLIQFQNNGVVDDSQLPKDRFSAERLKGVDSTLKIQPAKLEDSAVYLCASSFAGTENSPLHFGNGTRLTVT.